This T cell receptor (beta chain) was profiled in a study of shared clonotypes between healthy human individuals. The CDR3 has 12 residues. J gave up 7 bases and V 9 bases, and 5 bases lay outside the gene matches. Germline loops: CDR1 LNHDA, CDR2 SQIVND (reference sequence). Clones were read by immunoSEQ multiplex PCR, and TCRdb kept only the in-frame ones, dropping some. The sample consists of a few million clones, about 92% of them appearing once. Study-level results: The expectation was that sequencing depth would affect clonotype sharing among donors. Estimated clonotype richness was generally higher in naive than memory subsets.

Splitting the CD4+ cells yielded a CD45RA+ naive subset and a CD45RA-negative memory subset. Worth noting for this clone: The antigen is not known.

The sample consisted of naive CD4+ T cells sorted from blood. Subset here: CD45RA+ positively selected. The clonotype was recovered from a man younger than 35 in good health. The chain has TRBV19 and TRBJ2-1, with 8 bases aligning to TRBD1. CDR3 in DNA: TGTGCCAGCACCGACAGGGGTAATGAGCAGTTCTTC. Translating it yields CASTDRGNEQFF.